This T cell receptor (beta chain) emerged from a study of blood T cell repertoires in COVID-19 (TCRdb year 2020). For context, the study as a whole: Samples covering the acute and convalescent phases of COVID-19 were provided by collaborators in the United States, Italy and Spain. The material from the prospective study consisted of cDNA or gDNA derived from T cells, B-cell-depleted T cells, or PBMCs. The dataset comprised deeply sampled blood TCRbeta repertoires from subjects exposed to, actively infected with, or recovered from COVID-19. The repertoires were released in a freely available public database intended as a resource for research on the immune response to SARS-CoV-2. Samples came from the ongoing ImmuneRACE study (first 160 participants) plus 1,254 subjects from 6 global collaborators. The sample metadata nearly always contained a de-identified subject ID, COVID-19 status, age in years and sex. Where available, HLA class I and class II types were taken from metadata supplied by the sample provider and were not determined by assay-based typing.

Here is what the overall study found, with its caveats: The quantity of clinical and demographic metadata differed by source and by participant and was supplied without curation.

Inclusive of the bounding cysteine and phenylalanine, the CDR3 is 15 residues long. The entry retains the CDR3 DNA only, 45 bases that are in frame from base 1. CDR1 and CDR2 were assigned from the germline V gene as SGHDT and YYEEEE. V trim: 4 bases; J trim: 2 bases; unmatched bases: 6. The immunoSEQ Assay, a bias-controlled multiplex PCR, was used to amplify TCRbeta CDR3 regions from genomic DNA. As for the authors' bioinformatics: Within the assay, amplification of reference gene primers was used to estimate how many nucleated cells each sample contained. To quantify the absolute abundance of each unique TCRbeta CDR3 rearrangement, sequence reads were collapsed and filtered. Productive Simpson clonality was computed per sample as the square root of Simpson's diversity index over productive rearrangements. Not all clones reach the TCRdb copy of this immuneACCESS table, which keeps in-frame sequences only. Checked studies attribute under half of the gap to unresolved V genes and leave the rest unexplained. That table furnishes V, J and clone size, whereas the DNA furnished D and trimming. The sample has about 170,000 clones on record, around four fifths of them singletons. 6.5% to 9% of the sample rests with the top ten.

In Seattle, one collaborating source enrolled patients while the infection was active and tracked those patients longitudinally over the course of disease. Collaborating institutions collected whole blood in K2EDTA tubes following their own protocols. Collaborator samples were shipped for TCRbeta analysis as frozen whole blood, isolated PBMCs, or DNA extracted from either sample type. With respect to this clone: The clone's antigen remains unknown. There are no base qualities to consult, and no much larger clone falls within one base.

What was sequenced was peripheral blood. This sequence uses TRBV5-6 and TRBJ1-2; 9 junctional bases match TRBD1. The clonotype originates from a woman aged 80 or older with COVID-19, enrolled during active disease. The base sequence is TGTGCCAGCAGCCTTACCGGGACAGGGAACTATGGCTACACCTTC. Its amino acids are CASSLTGTGNYGYTF. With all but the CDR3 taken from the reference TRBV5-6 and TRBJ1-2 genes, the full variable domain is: DAGVTQSPTHLIKTRGQQVTLRCSPKSGHDTVSWYQQALGQGPQFIFQYYEEEERQRGNFPDRFSGHQFPNYSSELNVNALLLGDSALYLCASSLTGTGNYGYTFGSGTRLTVV.